This TCR beta chain was identified in a study of beta chain features in type 1 diabetes. The CDR3 has 14 amino acids. V lost 5 bases, J lost 3 bases, and 14 bases lay in between. Germline V gene sequence: CDR1 SEHNR, CDR2 FQNEAQ (reference sequence). Expressed TCRB transcripts were sequenced because the isolated RNA had all been reverse transcribed beforehand. Sequencing was performed with immunoSEQ multiplex PCR; in TCRdb, only in-frame clones are kept and a portion is missing. The sample records around 400,000 clones, about 12% being singletons. The sequence was collected from a man aged 18 to 30 in good health. Sequencing was done on a sample of naive CD4+ T cells from blood. The V gene is TRBV7-9, the J gene TRBJ2-7; no clear D gene. The CDR3 region has the DNA TGTGCCAGCAGCCCACGAGTAATGGTCTACGAGCAGTACTTC. It yields the protein CASSPRVMVYEQYF.